This TCR beta chain derives from a study of OX40 agonist ivuxolimab in advanced cancers. The CDR3 contains 15 residues. The germline CDR1 and CDR2 sequences are SGDLS and YYNGEE. V lost 1 base to trimming and J lost 4 bases; unmatched junction nucleotides: 5. Overall study findings and caveats: Still undetermined is the antigen specificity of the expanded peripheral T cells.

Libraries were prepared by immunoSEQ multiplex PCR; TCRdb keeps only in-frame clonotypes and omits some of them. The sample has about 80,000 clones, around 93% seen once; the top ten hold about 8%. About this clone: The antigen is not known.

This chain connects TRBV9 to TRBJ2-1; 7 bases agree with TRBD2. This sequence originates from an adult with an advanced solid tumor such as melanoma, head and neck, liver or kidney cancer. This specimen was CD4+ or CD8+ T cells sorted from blood, taken in a trial of the OX40 agonist ivuxolimab. DNA for the CDR3: TGTGCCAGCAGCGTAAAACTAGCGCTTTACAATGAGCAGTTCTTC. Encoded protein: CASSVKLALYNEQFF. Together with reference TRBV9 and TRBJ2-1, the CDR3 gives the full variable domain: DSGVTQTPKHLITATGQRVTLRCSPRSGDLSVYWYQQSLDQGLQFLIQYYNGEERAKGNILERFSAQQFPDLHSELNLSSLELGDSALYFCASSVKLALYNEQFFGPGTRLTVL.